This T cell receptor (beta chain) stems from a study of CD8 T cells in Susac syndrome (dated by TCRdb to about 2019). About the investigation overall: Among the Susac syndrome patients who were sequenced, clinically active disease was present in roughly six and clinical remission was observed in 8 or 9. Susac syndrome patients were therapy-naive, on corticosteroids (some also receiving IVIg), or on IVIg alone at blood withdrawal. Whether CD8+ T cell activation and differentiation in Susac syndrome was antigen driven was tested using repertoire sequencing. The research as a whole found: The TCR sequencing and HLA analysis was acknowledged to have included a relatively small number of individuals. No clonal expansion was detected in the CD4+ T cell repertoire of Susac syndrome patients.

RNA was extracted using the RNeasy kit, and about 0.45 to 1 microgram was reverse transcribed with random hexamers. The immunoSEQ multiplex PCR assay, which covers 54 Vbeta and 13 Jbeta segments, was used to amplify TCR beta CDR3 regions. PCR amplification bias was corrected by using a synthetic template baseline for primer optimization and computational correction. As for the authors' bioinformatics: Reads were annotated to V, D and J genes according to IMGT and were analyzed with immunoSEQ Analyzer, with only productive sequences retained. To calculate clonality, Shannon entropy was normalized by log2 of the number of productive unique sequences and then subtracted from one. For each patient and control, public and private clones were evaluated among the 100 most prevalent clones. A clone was defined as Susac-specific if it was absent from the healthy and MS cohorts, from about 1,100 published viral clones and from other ImmuneACCESS disease sequences. TCRdb reprocessed the public reads (quality trimming at Q25 with fastp, clone calling with MiXCR) and kept in-frame beta chains. Entries are consolidated by CDR3 protein sequence, retaining the most common genes and DNA. The V and J calls, along with clone size, are taken from TCRdb and not from the paper's own processing. The sample has 200,000 to 250,000 distinct CDR3 sequences on record, about 95% of them singletons. The ten largest clones capture around 0.16% of the sample.

With regard to this clonotype: It has no known antigen specificity. No base qualities exist here, and no much larger clone lies one base off it.

High-throughput TCR beta sequencing profiled peripheral blood CD8+ and CD4+ T cells from healthy donors, Susac syndrome patients and multiple sclerosis patients. Recently defined diagnostic criteria for definite or probable disease were met by the Susac syndrome patients. Bulk CD8+ and CD4+ T cells were purified magnetically by negative isolation, whereas CD8+ TEMRA cells were enriched by FACS. Blood was collected in EDTA tubes and processed within 24 hours, with PBMCs isolated through density gradient centrifugation. PBMCs destined for TCR sequencing were cryopreserved in liquid nitrogen and later thawed in a 37 °C water bath. Purity of sorted or isolated CD4+, CD8+ and CD8+ TEMRA cells was at least 90%. The CDR1 and CDR2 encoded by the germline V gene are SGHRS and YFSETQ. V is reduced by 4 bases and J by 6 bases, leaving a spacing of 19 bases between them. The CDR3, cysteine through phenylalanine, is 15 amino acids long. Kept here is only the CDR3 DNA, which spans 45 bases and is read in frame from base 1.

The TCR originated in a human donor with Susac syndrome. Sample: CD4+ T cells from PBMCs. The V gene is TRBV5-1 and the J gene is TRBJ1-2; the D gene cannot be named for sure. This receptor has the CDR3 CASSRAGPENHGYTF. In nucleotides, the sequence is TGCGCCAGCAGCCGCGCAGGCCCAGAGAATCATGGCTACACCTTC.